This T cell receptor beta chain came from a study of T cells in Graves' hyperthyroidism and ophthalmopathy. Study-wide background: Peripheral blood specimens were obtained at initial diagnosis, prior to any treatment.

CDR1 is LNHDA, CDR2 SQIVND, per germline (reference sequence). V lost 5 bases and J 6 bases, leaving 7 bases between the germline ends. This CDR3 spans 11 amino acids. Stable Graves' hyperthyroidism denoted no ophthalmopathy progression over 18 months. Aged 18 to 65, the patients had hyperthyroidism that was newly diagnosed and had lasted under 2 months. In making diagnoses, clinical symptoms, serum thyroxine and TRAb, thyroid ultrasound and orbital computed tomography were all used. RNA transcripts provided the source from which TCR beta CDR3 regions were amplified. The TCR CDR3 first-round RT-PCR relied on the HTBI primer set. TCRdb fed the multiplex PCR reads into MiXCR, producing one record per CDR3 protein. Of approximately 710,000 distinct CDR3 sequences detected, around 16% appear once; the ten largest clones hold roughly 16%.

The V gene is TRBV19, the J gene TRBJ1-2, with no clear D. This sequence was found in a man between 45 and 60 years old with Graves' hyperthyroidism. The sequenced sample consisted of blood. CDR3 protein: CASSPPNGYTF. The CDR3 DNA is TGTGCCAGTAGTCCCCCCAATGGCTACACCTTC.